This T cell receptor beta chain was recorded in a study of response to subunit inactivated influenza vaccine. TCRdb re-analysed the RT-PCR reads in MiXCR, keeping a single row per CDR3 protein. The sample shows about 500,000 distinct CDR3 sequences, approximately 15% of them seen only once. This clonotype was seen only a few times. Antigen specificity is unknown. The germline V gene has CDR1 LNHNV and CDR2 YYDKDF (reference sequence). The CDR3 has 14 amino acids. Trimming pared 0 bases from V and 5 bases from J, leaving 8 bases between. Study observations and caveats: Authors suggested few new T cells are recruited by each seasonal influenza vaccination.

This TCR derives from a man aged 45-69 years who received an inactivated influenza vaccine. This rearrangement joins TRBV15 to TRBJ1-5; D is undetermined. Here the sequenced sample was CD4+ T cells sorted from PBMCs, taken around 25 months after vaccination. In DNA form, the CDR3 reads TGTGCCACCAGCAGAGATAGGGATTATCAGCCCCAGCATTTT. The encoded protein is CATSRDRDYQPQHF.